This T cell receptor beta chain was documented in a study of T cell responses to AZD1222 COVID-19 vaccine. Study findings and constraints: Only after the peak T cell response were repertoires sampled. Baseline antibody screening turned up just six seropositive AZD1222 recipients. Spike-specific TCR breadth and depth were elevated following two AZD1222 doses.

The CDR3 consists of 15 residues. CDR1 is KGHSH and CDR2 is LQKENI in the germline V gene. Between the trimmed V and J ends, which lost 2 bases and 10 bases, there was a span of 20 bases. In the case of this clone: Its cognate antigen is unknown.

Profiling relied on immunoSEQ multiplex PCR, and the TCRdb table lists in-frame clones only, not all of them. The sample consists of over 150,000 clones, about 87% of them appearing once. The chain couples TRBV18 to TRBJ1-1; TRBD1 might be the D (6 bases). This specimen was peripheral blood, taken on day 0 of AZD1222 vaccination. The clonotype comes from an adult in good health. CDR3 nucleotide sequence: TGTGCCAGCTCACCAGGAAGGGGGGGACATCTAAGAGCTTTCTTT. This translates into CASSPGRGGHLRAFF.